The T cell receptor beta chain described here comes from a study of PD-L1 blockade in urothelial cancer. Across the whole study: In the patient group, about 85% of the roughly 29 were males with bladder-origin urothelial cancer. Reported median T cell count for blood samples was more than 110,000.

V dropped 0 bases and J dropped 5; count of bases not matched to a gene: 5. From germline, CDR1 is LNHNV and CDR2 YYDKDF (reference sequence). This CDR3 comprises 16 residues. Sequenced by immunoSEQ multiplex PCR; TCRdb stores in-frame clones only, minus some. The data show tens of thousands of clones, around 84% seen once. The chain employs TRBV15 and TRBJ2-1; 9 bases line up with TRBD1. The sample was PBMCs, taken around atezolizumab (anti-PD-L1) treatment. The TCR sequence derives from a man aged 55 to 70 with urothelial cancer. The CDR3 DNA is TGTGCCACCAGCAGAGATCGAGGGACAGGGCACAATGAGCAGTTCTTC. Encoded protein: CATSRDRGTGHNEQFF.